This T cell receptor (beta chain) was sequenced in a study of T cells in Graves' hyperthyroidism and ophthalmopathy (dated by TCRdb to between 2018 and 2020). About the study as a whole: TCR V-J signatures able to tell the groups apart were searched for in a discovery cohort of about a hundred patients, of whom roughly 42 had Graves' ophthalmopathy and roughly 57 had stable Graves' hyperthyroidism. Prospective prediction of ophthalmopathy was tested in an independent validation cohort of some 19 hyperthyroidism patients and around 16 patients who later progressed to ophthalmopathy. For training and testing, the 100 or so patients in the discovery cohort were randomly divided in a 7:3 ratio. The study also compared thyroid tissue and blood T-cell repertoires from more than five Graves' hyperthyroidism patients. After blood sampling, hyperthyroidism patients were treated with methimazole at a starting dose of 30 mg daily, and ophthalmopathy patients were treated with high-dose intravenous methylprednisolone. TCR Vbeta CDR3 sequencing of some 140 peripheral blood samples (roughly 41 ophthalmopathy, approximately 80 hyperthyroidism and around 17 progressor patients) is reported in the paper.

Results the study describes overall, beyond this receptor: A 13 V-J signature model separated ophthalmopathy from stable hyperthyroidism, with 87.88% sensitivity and roughly 81% specificity in cross-validation and 80%/75% in testing. In validation, the model predicted progression to ophthalmopathy with approximately 70% sensitivity and approximately 78% specificity, a median of 6.5 months before onset. No statistical method was used to fix the sample size in advance, and group allocation was not hidden from the investigators. Blood samples also contained most of the expanded thyroid clonotypes (frequency above 0.001), which suggests that blood repertoires may reflect thyroid immune responses.

Stable Graves' hyperthyroidism was defined as the absence of progression to ophthalmopathy over 18 months of follow-up. Hyperthyroidism patients were newly diagnosed, with disease duration under 2 months, and aged 18 to 65 years. The study excluded patients with uncontrolled infections, other autoimmune diseases, pregnancy or lactation. Diagnoses relied on clinical symptoms, serum thyroxine and TRAb, thyroid ultrasound and orbital computed tomography. Total RNA was extracted using Trizol reagent, and RNA quality was assessed on an Agilent 2100 Bioanalyzer. The TCR beta CDR3 regions were amplified from the RNA transcripts. For the first round of RT-PCR on the TCR CDR3, the HTBI primer set was used together with the Qiagen OneStep RT-PCR kit. Libraries were constructed in a second round of multiplex PCR, after which size selection and purification were performed. Sequencing of the libraries was done on an Illumina HiSeq2000 using paired-end 100 bp reads. Per the original workflow: Raw data were processed with SOAPnuke, discarding reads with adapters, uncalled bases, mean Phred below 15, or no exact constant-primer or identifier match. COPE v1.2.5 was used to merge high-quality paired reads, and clonotypes were defined as unique nucleotide sequences. MiTCR v1.1 was used to align clonotypes to the IMGT TRBV, TRBD and TRBJ reference segments. The analysis was restricted to V-J combinations with a frequency above 0.0001, which together covered 99.2% of the repertoires. The TCS score was defined as F50 (clonal expansion) divided by E x V (chaos), with BLOSUM62-based TCRdist calculated between CDR3 peptides within each V-J. Welch's t-statistics and random forest reduced 500 to 550 V-J features to about 12, which were used in a naive Bayes classifier (R e1071). Thyroid-blood repertoire similarity was quantified with the Morisita-Horn index. The public reads were reanalyzed by TCRdb: fastp trimming at Q25, MiXCR alignment, in-frame beta chains only. Rows merge per CDR3 protein into single entries with the most common DNA and genes. TCRdb's processing, not the study's, gives the V and J calls here. This sample lists a few hundred thousand distinct CDR3 sequences; around 46% were detected once. More than 7% of the sample goes to the ten largest clones.

This clonotype was observed at least ten times. The antigen this receptor binds is unknown. No base-level quality is on record; no much larger clone is a single base apart. CDR1 is given as SNHLY and CDR2 as FYNNEI, both from the germline V gene. V gives up 1 base and J gives up 6 bases, and the segment between their germline ends measures 13 bases. Its CDR3 holds 15 amino acids, cysteine through phenylalanine. Of the read, only the CDR3 DNA is kept; its 45 bases are in frame from base 1. This receptor was obtained from a woman between 18 and 29 years old with Graves' hyperthyroidism. The chain employs TRBV2 and TRBJ1-5, and the D gene may be TRBD1, 6 bases matching. Source material: peripheral blood or thyroid tissue (not recorded which). In nucleotide form, the sequence is TGTGCCAGCAGTGAAGGGGGGGGCGCATTTCAGCCCCAGCATTTT. The encoded protein is CASSEGGGAFQPQHF.